These 2 T cell receptor beta chains originate from one sample sequenced in a study of blood T cell repertoires in COVID-19. TCRdb's table, derived via immunoSEQ multiplex PCR, lists solely in-frame clones and lacks some. The sample records some 70,000 clones, more than 60% being singletons. The specimen sequenced was peripheral blood. The receptors stem from a man aged 55-75 years with acute or convalescent COVID-19.

The chain is built from TRBV2 and TRBJ2-5; D is uncertain. V lost 2 bases and J 4 bases, leaving 8 bases between the germline ends. The CDR3 has 13 residues. Germline assignment: CDR1 SNHLY and CDR2 FYNNEI. The CDR3 DNA sequence: TGTGCCAGCAGTGAAAGCCTAGGAGAGACCCAGTACTTC. It encodes CASSESLGETQYF.

The chain recombines TRBV4-1 with TRBJ1-1; D unresolved. The CDR3 is 15 residues long. Germline CDR1 reads MGHRA; CDR2 reads YSYEKL. V was clipped by 1 base and J by 0 bases, with 9 bases between them. Here the CDR3 reads CASSQAGRMNTEAFF. DNA for the CDR3: TGCGCCAGCAGCCAAGCCGGGAGGATGAACACTGAAGCTTTCTTT.